This T cell receptor (beta chain) was sequenced during a study of tumor and adjacent non-tumor tissue in lung cancer. Study-level information: Each sample yielded approximately 4 million productive TCRbeta reads on average.

This sample's RNA came from whole unsorted tissue. Three rounds of nested PCR, following a modified ARM-PCR protocol, produced the TCRbeta library. TCRdb itself ran the multiplex PCR reads through MiXCR, one entry per CDR3 protein. Of 65,000 to 75,000 distinct CDR3 sequences in the sample, roughly 72% were seen once. This clonotype appeared a single time. Its specificity is unknown. A read error may account for a junction end that differs from germline. The study, taken as a whole, reports: In normal lung, the top 100 clones were significantly more dominant than in tumor.

The germline CDR1 and CDR2 sequences are MNHEY and SVGAGI. The CDR3 loop spans 15 amino acids. The sequencing input was lung tumor tissue. The V call is TRBV6-5, the J call TRBJ2-2; no definite D call. This TCR was recovered from a man aged 55-75 years with non-small cell lung cancer. Written as DNA, the CDR3 is TGTGCCAACAGTTACTCAAGAAGGGTCACCGGGGAGCTGTTTTTT. Its translation is CANSYSRRVTGELFF.